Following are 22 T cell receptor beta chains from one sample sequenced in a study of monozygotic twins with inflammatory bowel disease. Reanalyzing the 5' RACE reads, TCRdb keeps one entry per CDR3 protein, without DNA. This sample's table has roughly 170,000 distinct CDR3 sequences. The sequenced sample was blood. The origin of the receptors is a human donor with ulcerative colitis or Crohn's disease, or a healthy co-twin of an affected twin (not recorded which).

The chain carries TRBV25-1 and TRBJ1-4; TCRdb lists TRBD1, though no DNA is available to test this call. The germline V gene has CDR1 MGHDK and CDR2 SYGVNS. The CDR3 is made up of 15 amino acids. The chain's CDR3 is CASSTPETPNEKLFF.

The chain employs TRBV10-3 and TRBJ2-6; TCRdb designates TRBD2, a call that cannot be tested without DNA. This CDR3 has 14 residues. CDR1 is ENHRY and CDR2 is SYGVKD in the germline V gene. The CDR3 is CAIAGSSGANVLTF.

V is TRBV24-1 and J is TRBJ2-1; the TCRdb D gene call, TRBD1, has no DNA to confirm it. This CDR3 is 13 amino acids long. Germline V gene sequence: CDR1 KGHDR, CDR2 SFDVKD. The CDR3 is CATSAGIGNVQFF.

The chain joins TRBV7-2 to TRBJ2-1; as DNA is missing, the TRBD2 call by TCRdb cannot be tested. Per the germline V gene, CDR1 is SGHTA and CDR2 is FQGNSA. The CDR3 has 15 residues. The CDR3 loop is CASSLGPSTLEKQFF.

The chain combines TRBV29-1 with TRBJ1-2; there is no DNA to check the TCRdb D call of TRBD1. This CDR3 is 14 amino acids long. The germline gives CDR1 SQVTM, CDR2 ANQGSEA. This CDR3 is CSVFDPDRGDGYTF.

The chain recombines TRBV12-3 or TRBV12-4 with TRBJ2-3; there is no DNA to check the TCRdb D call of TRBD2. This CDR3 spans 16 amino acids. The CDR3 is CASRGLAGGPADTQYF.

CDR3 sequence reads: CSAQRGPSTGELFF. The chain is built from TRBV20-1 and TRBJ2-2; absent DNA, TCRdb's TRBD1 call cannot be checked. The CDR3 is 14 amino acids. Germline-derived CDR1 and CDR2 are DFQATT and SNEGSKA (reference sequence).

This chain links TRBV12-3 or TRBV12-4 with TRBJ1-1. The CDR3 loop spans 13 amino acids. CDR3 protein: CATAVKEDTEAFF.

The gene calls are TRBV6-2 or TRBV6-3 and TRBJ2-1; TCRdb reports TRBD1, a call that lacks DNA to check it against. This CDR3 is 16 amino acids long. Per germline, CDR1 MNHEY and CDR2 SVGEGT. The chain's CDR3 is CASSSRDTNSYNEQFF.

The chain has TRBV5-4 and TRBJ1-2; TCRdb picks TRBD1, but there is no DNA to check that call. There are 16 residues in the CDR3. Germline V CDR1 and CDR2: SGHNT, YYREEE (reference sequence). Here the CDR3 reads CASSPNEGRGSYGYTF.

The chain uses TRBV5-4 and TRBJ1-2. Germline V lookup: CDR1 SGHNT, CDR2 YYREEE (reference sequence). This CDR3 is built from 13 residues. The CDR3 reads CASSLAQNYGYTF.

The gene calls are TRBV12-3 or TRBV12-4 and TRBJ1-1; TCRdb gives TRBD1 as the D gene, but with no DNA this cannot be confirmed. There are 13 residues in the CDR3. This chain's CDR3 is CASSLGPRAEAFF.

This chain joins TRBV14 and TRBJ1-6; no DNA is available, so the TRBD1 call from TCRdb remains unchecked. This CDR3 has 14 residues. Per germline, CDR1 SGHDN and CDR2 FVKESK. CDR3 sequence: CASSAGGSGSPLHF.

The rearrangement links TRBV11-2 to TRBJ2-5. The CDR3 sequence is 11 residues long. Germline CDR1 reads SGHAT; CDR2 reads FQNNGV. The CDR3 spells CASSTRETQYF.

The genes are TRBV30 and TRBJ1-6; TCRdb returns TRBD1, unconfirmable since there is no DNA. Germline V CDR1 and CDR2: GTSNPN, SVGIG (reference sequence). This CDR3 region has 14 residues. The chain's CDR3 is CAWSKGVGDSPLHF.

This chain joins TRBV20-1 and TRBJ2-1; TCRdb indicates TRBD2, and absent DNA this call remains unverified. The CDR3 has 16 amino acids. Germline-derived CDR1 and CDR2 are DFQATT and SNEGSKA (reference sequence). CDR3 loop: CSADSRRITPYNEQFF.

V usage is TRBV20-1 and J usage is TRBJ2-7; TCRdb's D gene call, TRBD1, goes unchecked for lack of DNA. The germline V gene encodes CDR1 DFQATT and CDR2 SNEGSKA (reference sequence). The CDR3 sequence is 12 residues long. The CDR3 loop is CSAAGQIYEQYF.

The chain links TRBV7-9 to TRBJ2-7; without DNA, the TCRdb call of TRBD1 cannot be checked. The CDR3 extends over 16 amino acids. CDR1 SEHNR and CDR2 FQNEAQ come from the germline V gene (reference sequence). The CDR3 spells CASSLSPGVVFGEQYF.

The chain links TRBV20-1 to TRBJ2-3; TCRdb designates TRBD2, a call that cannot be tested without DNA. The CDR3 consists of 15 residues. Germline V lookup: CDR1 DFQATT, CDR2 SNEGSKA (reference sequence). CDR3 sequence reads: CSARALLGETDTQYF.

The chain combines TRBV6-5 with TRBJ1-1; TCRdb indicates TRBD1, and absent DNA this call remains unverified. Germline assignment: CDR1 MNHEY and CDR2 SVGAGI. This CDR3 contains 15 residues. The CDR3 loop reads CASSTPGGANTEAFF.

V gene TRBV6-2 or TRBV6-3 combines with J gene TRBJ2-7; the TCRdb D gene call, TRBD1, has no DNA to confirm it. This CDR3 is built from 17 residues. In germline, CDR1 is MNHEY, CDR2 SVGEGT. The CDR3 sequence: CASSYWTTQRRRGEQYF.

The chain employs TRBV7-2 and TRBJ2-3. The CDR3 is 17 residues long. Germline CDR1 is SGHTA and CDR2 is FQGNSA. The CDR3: CASSLTPGLPGTDTQYF.